This entry is about one TCR beta chain. No cognate antigen has been identified for it. Read data end 3 residues before the CDR3 end; the end is taken from the germline J gene. Every participant had a single incident cervical HPV16 infection, and women with prevalent HPV16 infections were excluded. Cervical HPV DNA was detected by MY09/MY11 PCR and genotyped by dot-blot hybridization. Fifteen mL of heparinized blood were centrifuged, and the buffy coat was split into aliquots, frozen at -30 degrees C, and then kept at -80 degrees C. Genomic DNA was extracted from buffy coat specimens using QIAGEN kits. For CDR1 and CDR2, the germline V gene lists KGHSH and LQKENI. From its cysteine to its phenylalanine, the CDR3 spans 12 amino acids. Sequencing covers 27 bases of the CDR3, shown here with the frame starting at base 1. The data are from a study of T cells in women clearing cervical HPV infection (dated by TCRdb to the late 2010s). Study-wide context: The cases were 20 to 25 women with histologically confirmed HPV16-related CIN3 or worse, and 2 of these cases were invasive cancers. The approximately 25 controls were women who cleared a single incident HPV16 infection within 12 months without developing precancer or cancer. Blood from cases was collected at the visit where the lesion was first found, while blood from controls was collected once the infection could no longer be detected. Among cases, blood sampling occurred a median of around 160 days after lesion detection, with an interquartile range of about 90 to 200 days. HLA typing was available for only a few women, so HLA type could not be excluded as a confounder. An exploratory proof-of-principle case-control study, nested within the Guanacaste HPV Natural History Study in Costa Rica, was conducted to compare TCR repertoires across cervical HPV16 outcomes. Cases and controls were matched on year of sample collection and on age within five years. Median age was roughly 32 years in cases versus roughly 37 in controls, and baseline characteristics did not differ significantly. The parent cohort enrolled about 9,700 women aged 18 or older in Guanacaste, Costa Rica, in about 1992 to 1994 and followed the women for around 7 years. Five blinded duplicates per group were added as quality controls, giving around 60 samples: around 50 participants and some 10 replicates. General study outcomes and caveats: By combining richness with V gene abundances, random forest classifiers separated cases from controls with an estimated AUC of under 0.85. Because of the cross-sectional design, the study could not determine whether the associations came before infection or resulted from infection, and neither effector/memory subsets nor HPV-specific T cells were isolated. Lower TRBV6-7 relative abundance was observed in cases than in controls (approximately 0.1% versus 0.16%; Bonferroni P = 0.0008). Because the number of T cells in each sample was unknown, differences in richness could reflect differing T-cell content rather than repertoire biology. Across sequencing depths, CIN3+ cases showed significantly higher TCR repertoire richness than controls, but evenness did not differ between the groups.

Using the immunoSEQ assay, multiplex PCR amplified TCR beta CDR3 regions from an average of around 1.2 ug of genomic DNA per sample. To correct primer bias, the assay used a complete synthetic TCR repertoire to set an amplification baseline. Amplicons were sequenced on the Illumina platform. The source study handled its data this way. Sequences were error-corrected by clustering with frequency ratios and a modified nearest-neighbor algorithm and were then analyzed in the immunoSEQ Analyzer with IMGT gene definitions. At each rarefaction depth, TCR richness and evenness were averaged over 20 rarefaction repeats, and samples with fewer sequences than the depth were excluded. V, D and J gene relative abundances were compared between groups with Wilcoxon rank sum tests, applying FDR correction. An intraclass correlation of just under 96% for TCR richness and an average of about 82% across over 65 gene segments were obtained from the blinded duplicates. In its TCRdb copy, this immuneACCESS table keeps in-frame sequences only and misses some clones. Where compared with another copy, unresolved V genes explain less than half of these, and the others have no known cause. D and trimming come from the DNA, and the V and J calls and clone size come from that table. The sample table holds 35,000 to 45,000 clones. Jointly, the top ten make up 0.95% to 1.5% of the sample.

This TCR came from a woman between 18 and 69 years old with a cervical HPV16 infection that either progressed to CIN3+ or cleared (not recorded which). The sample comprised blood buffy coat. The chain is encoded by TRBV18 joined to TRBJ1-2; TRBD1 agrees with 7 junctional bases. CDR3 loop: CASSPNRGDYTF. The DNA read from the CDR3 is TGTGCCAGCTCACCCAACAGGGGCGAC.